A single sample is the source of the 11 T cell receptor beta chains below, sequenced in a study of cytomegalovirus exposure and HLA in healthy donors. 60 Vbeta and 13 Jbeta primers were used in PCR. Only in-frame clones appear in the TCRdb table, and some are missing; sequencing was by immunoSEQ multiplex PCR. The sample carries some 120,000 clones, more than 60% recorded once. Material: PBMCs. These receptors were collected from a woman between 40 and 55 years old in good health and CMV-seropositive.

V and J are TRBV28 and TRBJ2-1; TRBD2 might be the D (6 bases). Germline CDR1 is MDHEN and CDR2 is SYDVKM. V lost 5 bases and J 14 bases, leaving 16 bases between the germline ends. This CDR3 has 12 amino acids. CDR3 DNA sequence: TGTGCCAGCAGTGGACCAGCGGAGGGGAAGTTCTTC. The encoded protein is CASSGPAEGKFF. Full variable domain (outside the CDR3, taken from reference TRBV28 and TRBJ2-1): DVKVTQSSRYLVKRTGEKVFLECVQDMDHENMFWYRQDPGLGLRLIYFSYDVKMKEKGDIPEGYSVSREKKERFSLILESASTNQTSMYLCASSGPAEGKFFGPGTRLTVL.

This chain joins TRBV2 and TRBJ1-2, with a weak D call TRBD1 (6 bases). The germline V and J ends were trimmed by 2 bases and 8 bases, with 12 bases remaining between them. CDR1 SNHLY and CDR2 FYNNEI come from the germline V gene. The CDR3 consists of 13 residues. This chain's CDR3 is CASSENRERGYTF. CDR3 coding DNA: TGTGCCAGCAGTGAAAACAGGGAAAGGGGCTACACCTTC.

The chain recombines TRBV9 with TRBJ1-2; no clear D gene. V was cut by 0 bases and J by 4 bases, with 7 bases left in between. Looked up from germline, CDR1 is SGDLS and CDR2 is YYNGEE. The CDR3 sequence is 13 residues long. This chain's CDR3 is CASSVDSTYGYTF. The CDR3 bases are TGTGCCAGCAGCGTAGATAGCACCTATGGCTACACCTTC.

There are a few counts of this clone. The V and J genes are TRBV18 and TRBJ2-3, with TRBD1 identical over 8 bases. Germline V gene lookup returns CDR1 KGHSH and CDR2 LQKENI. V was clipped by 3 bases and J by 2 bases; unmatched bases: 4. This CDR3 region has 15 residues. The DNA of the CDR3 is TGTGCCAGCTCACCGCGGGGACAGGTCACAGATACGCAGTATTTT. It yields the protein CASSPRGQVTDTQYF.

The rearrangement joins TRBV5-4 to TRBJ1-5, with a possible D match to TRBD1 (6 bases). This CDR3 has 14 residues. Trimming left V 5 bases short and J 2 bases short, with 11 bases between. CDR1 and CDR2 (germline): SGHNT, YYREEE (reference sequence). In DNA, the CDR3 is TGTGCCAGCAGTATACAGGGACGCAATCAGCCCCAGCATTTT. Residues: CASSIQGRNQPQHF.

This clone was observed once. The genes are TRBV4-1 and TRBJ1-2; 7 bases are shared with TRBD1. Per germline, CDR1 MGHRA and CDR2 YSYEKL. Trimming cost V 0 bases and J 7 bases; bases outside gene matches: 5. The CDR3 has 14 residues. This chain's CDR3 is CASSQDRDSFGYTF. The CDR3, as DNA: TGCGCCAGCAGCCAAGATCGGGACAGCTTTGGCTACACCTTC.

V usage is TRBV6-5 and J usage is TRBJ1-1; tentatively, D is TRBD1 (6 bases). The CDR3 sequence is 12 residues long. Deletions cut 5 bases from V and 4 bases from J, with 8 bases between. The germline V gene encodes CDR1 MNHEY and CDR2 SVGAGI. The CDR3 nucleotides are TGTGCCAGCAGTAGGACAGCCACTGAAGCTTTCTTT. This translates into CASSRTATEAFF.

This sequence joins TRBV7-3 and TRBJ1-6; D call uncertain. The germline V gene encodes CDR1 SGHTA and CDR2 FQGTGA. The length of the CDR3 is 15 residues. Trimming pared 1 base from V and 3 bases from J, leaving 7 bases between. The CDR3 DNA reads TGTGCCAGCAGCTTAAAACCGGGCTATAATTCACCCCTCCACTTT. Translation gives CASSLKPGYNSPLHF.

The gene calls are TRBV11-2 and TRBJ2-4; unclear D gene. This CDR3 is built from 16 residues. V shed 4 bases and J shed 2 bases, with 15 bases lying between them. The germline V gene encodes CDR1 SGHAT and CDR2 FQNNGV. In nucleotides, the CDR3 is TGTGCCAGCAGCTCCTCGGCTAGTTCGTCCAAAAACATTCAGTACTTC. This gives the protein CASSSSASSSKNIQYF.

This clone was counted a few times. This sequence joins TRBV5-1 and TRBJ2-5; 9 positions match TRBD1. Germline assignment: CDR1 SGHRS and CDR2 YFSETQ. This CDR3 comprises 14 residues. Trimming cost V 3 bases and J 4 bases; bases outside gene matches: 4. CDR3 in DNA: TGCGCCAGCAGCTGGGGACAGGGAGGAGAGACCCAGTACTTC. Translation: CASSWGQGGETQYF.

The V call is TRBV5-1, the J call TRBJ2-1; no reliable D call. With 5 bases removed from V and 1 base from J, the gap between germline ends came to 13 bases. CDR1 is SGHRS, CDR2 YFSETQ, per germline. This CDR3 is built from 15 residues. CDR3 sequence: CASSAGFGSYNEQFF. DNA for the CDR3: TGCGCCAGCAGTGCCGGGTTCGGATCCTACAATGAGCAGTTCTTC.